Listed here are 21 T cell receptor beta chains from one sample, sequenced in a study of blood T cell repertoires in COVID-19. Produced via immunoSEQ multiplex PCR; TCRdb's table is partial and in-frame only. The table includes approximately 490,000 clones, about 85% detected once. Sequenced: PBMCs or T cells enriched from blood (not recorded which). The receptors stem from a woman aged 60-70 years who had recovered from COVID-19.

The chain uses TRBV28 and TRBJ1-3; 9 nucleotides agree with TRBD1. Trimming cost V 2 bases and J 4 bases; bases outside gene matches: 9. The germline V gene encodes CDR1 MDHEN and CDR2 SYDVKM. This CDR3 has 17 residues. CDR3 in DNA: TGTGCCAGCAGTTTACGTAGGGGACAGGGTCTAGGAAACACCATATATTTT. Its protein is CASSLRRGQGLGNTIYF.

The V call is TRBV27, the J call TRBJ1-6; tentatively, D is TRBD1 (6 bases). Trimming cost V 7 bases and J 3 bases, with 10 bases left between them. This CDR3 has 14 amino acids. Germline CDR1 is MNHEY and CDR2 is SMNVEV (reference sequence). CDR3 DNA sequence: TGTGCCAGCATGGGAGGGGGCTATAATTCACCCCTCCACTTT. It encodes CASMGGGYNSPLHF.

V is TRBV10-3 and J is TRBJ2-1, with D perhaps matching TRBD2 (5 bases). Trimming shortened V by 8 bases and J by 1 base, and 12 bases separated the two germline ends. The CDR3 has 14 amino acids. Germline V gene lookup returns CDR1 ENHRY and CDR2 SYGVKD. In DNA form, the CDR3 reads TGTGCCATCGCGCGGGTCATGTCCTACAATGAGCAGTTCTTC. This translates into CAIARVMSYNEQFF.

The chain recombines TRBV28 with TRBJ2-2, with D possibly TRBD2 on 6 matching bases. Per the germline V gene, CDR1 is MDHEN and CDR2 is SYDVKM. The CDR3 length is 16 residues. Trimming removed 6 bases from V and 0 bases from J, with 14 bases in between. This CDR3 is CASRGGAVSNTGELFF. CDR3 nucleotides: TGTGCCAGCAGGGGCGGGGCGGTTTCGAACACCGGGGAGCTGTTTTTT.

The rearrangement links TRBV5-1 to TRBJ1-1, with no clear D. V was trimmed by 4 bases and J by 4 bases, leaving 14 bases between them. Germline V CDR1 and CDR2: SGHRS, YFSETQ. The CDR3 sequence is 14 residues long. The CDR3 sequence: CASSKGSFGTEAFF. The DNA for the CDR3 is TGCGCCAGCAGCAAAGGGAGTTTCGGCACTGAAGCTTTCTTT.

The chain couples TRBV6-1 to TRBJ1-4, with 7 bases aligning to TRBD1. The CDR3 length is 16 residues. In germline, CDR1 is MNHNS, CDR2 SASEGT. V dropped 2 bases and J dropped 2; count of bases not matched to a gene: 5. The CDR3 protein is CASSEIEGATNEKLFF. The CDR3 bases are TGTGCCAGCAGTGAAATCGAGGGGGCGACTAATGAAAAACTGTTTTTT.

This rearrangement joins TRBV6-1 to TRBJ1-6; D is uncertain. Germline CDR1 reads MNHNS; CDR2 reads SASEGT. V was clipped by 1 base and J by 13 bases, with 8 bases between them. The CDR3 runs 12 residues. In nucleotides, the CDR3 is TGTGCCAGCAGTGAAGATCAATCCCCCCTCCACTTT. Translated, it gives CASSEDQSPLHF.

This rearrangement joins TRBV5-1 to TRBJ1-4, with D uncertain. The CDR3 contains 14 residues. CDR1 SGHRS and CDR2 YFSETQ come from the germline V gene. The germline V and J ends were trimmed by 0 bases and 8 bases, with 11 bases remaining between them. In nucleotides, the CDR3 is TGCGCCAGCAGCTTGGACCTTCTAAGCGAAAAACTGTTTTTT. It translates to CASSLDLLSEKLFF. Complete variable domain (other parts from reference TRBV5-1 and TRBJ1-4): KAGVTQTPRYLIKTRGQQVTLSCSPISGHRSVSWYQQTPGQGLQFLFEYFSETQRNKGNFPGRFSGRQFSNSRSEMNVSTLELGDSALYLCASSLDLLSEKLFFGSGTQLSVL.

The chain has TRBV5-6 and TRBJ1-5; 9 bases map to TRBD1. J lost 2 bases, V lost 0 bases, and 6 bases had no gene match. Looked up from germline, CDR1 is SGHDT and CDR2 is YYEEEE. This CDR3 region has 17 residues. The CDR3 DNA reads as TGTGCCAGCAGCTTGGGACAGGGGGAGATAGGCAATCAGCCCCAGCATTTT. It is translated as CASSLGQGEIGNQPQHF.

V and J are TRBV30 and TRBJ1-1, with 7 bases fitting TRBD1. The germline V gene has CDR1 GTSNPN and CDR2 SVGIG (reference sequence). J lost 1 base, V lost 2 bases, and 4 bases had no gene match. The CDR3 has 14 residues. The CDR3 bases are TGTGCCTGGAGTTGGGGACAGACGAACACTGAAGCTTTCTTT. Its translation: CAWSWGQTNTEAFF.

This clone appeared a few times. This sequence joins TRBV6-5 and TRBJ1-4, with D possibly being TRBD1 (6 bases). Germline V gene lookup returns CDR1 MNHEY and CDR2 SVGAGI. Trimming removed 0 bases from V and 7 bases from J, with 9 bases in between. This CDR3 is 14 amino acids long. In DNA, the CDR3 is TGTGCCAGCAGTTACTCACGGGGGGCTGAAAAACTGTTTTTT. Its protein is CASSYSRGAEKLFF.

The V and J genes are TRBV24-1 and TRBJ2-7, with D tentatively TRBD1 (6 bases). Germline assignment: CDR1 KGHDR and CDR2 SFDVKD. V dropped 3 bases and J dropped 3 bases, with 8 bases sitting between them. The CDR3 is 13 residues long. The CDR3 DNA follows: TGTGCCACCAGTGATGGGGGCCGCTACGAGCAGTACTTC. This translates into CATSDGGRYEQYF.

This chain joins TRBV14 and TRBJ2-7, with D perhaps matching TRBD2 (5 bases). Looked up from germline, CDR1 is SGHDN and CDR2 is FVKESK. V was cut by 4 bases and J by 7 bases, with 14 bases left in between. This CDR3 is built from 13 residues. CDR3 in amino acids: CASSLIPRGEQYF. The DNA of the CDR3 is TGTGCCAGCAGCCTCATCCCGCGAGGGGAGCAGTACTTC.

The J gene is TRBJ1-2, the V gene TRBV27; 8 bases are a match to TRBD1. CDR3 size: 14 residues. With 5 bases clipped from V and 3 bases from J, the junction kept 5 bases outside the gene matches. Germline V lookup: CDR1 MNHEY, CDR2 SMNVEV (reference sequence). This chain's CDR3 is CASSRQGFDYGYTF. CDR3 in DNA: TGTGCCAGCAGTCGACAGGGGTTTGACTATGGCTACACCTTC.

The CDR3 protein is CASSPGQESYTF. In DNA form, the CDR3 reads TGTGCCAGCTCACCGGGACAGGAATCCTACACCTTC. The chain links TRBV18 to TRBJ1-2; 8 nucleotides agree with TRBD1. Germline values: CDR1 KGHSH, CDR2 LQKENI. This CDR3 has 12 residues. Germline trimming cut 3 bases from V and 10 bases from J; bases unmatched to any gene: 4.

V and J are TRBV5-1 and TRBJ1-2, with TRBD1 matching over 9 bases. Germline V CDR1 and CDR2: SGHRS, YFSETQ. This CDR3 contains 15 residues. V shed 0 bases and J 5 bases; nucleotides not matched to a gene: 5. The CDR3 sequence is CASSLGGTGRYGYTF. In nucleotides, the CDR3 is TGCGCCAGCAGCTTGGGCGGGACAGGGAGATATGGCTACACCTTC.

The chain couples TRBV27 to TRBJ1-6; 9 nucleotides match TRBD1. V lost 6 bases and J lost 9; bases outside the gene matches: 6. Germline loops: CDR1 MNHEY, CDR2 SMNVEV (reference sequence). CDR3 length: 14 residues. The CDR3 here is CASSWDREGSPLHF. CDR3 nucleotides: TGTGCCAGCAGCTGGGACAGGGAGGGTTCACCCCTCCACTTT.

In the case of this clone: This specimen includes other DNA sequences encoding the same CDR3. J is TRBJ1-2 and V is TRBV20-1, with unresolved D. V lost 6 bases and J lost 3, with 8 bases in between. Germline CDR1 reads DFQATT; CDR2 reads SNEGSKA (reference sequence). The CDR3 sequence is 11 residues long. The CDR3 DNA sequence: TGCAGTGCCGTTCGGGACTATGGCTACACCTTC. This encodes CSAVRDYGYTF.

The chain uses TRBV2 and TRBJ2-2; D is unclear. This CDR3 region has 15 residues. The V end lost 2 bases, the J end lost 1 base, and 8 bases lay between the germline ends. Germline V gene data show CDR1 as SNHLY and CDR2 as FYNNEI. Here the CDR3 DNA reads TGTGCCAGCAGTGAAAATATGCGGAACACCGGGGAGCTGTTTTTT. Translated: CASSENMRNTGELFF. Full variable domain (remainder filled in from reference TRBV2 and TRBJ2-2): EPEVTQTPSHQVTQMGQEVILRCVPISNHLYFYWYRQILGQKVEFLVSFYNNEISEKSEIFDDQFSVERPDGSNFTLKIRSTKLEDSAMYFCASSENMRNTGELFFGEGSRLTVL.

The V call is TRBV5-1, the J call TRBJ1-3; no definite D call. V was clipped by 3 bases and J by 0 bases, with 10 bases between them. Germline CDR1 and CDR2: SGHRS and YFSETQ. This CDR3 region has 15 residues. CDR3 coding DNA: TGCGCCAGCAGCTCACTGGGCCACTCTGGAAACACCATATATTTT. This sequence encodes CASSSLGHSGNTIYF.

This clone was observed a few times. V gene TRBV7-9 combines with J gene TRBJ1-5; possibly TRBD1 for D (5 bases). The V gene lost 1 base and the J gene lost 6 bases, with 13 bases spanning the gap. The V gene's germline CDR1 is SEHNR and CDR2 FQNEAQ (reference sequence). This CDR3 contains 15 residues. The CDR3 sequence: CASSLDTGEGQPQHF. The CDR3 DNA reads as TGTGCCAGCAGCTTAGATACGGGGGAGGGTCAGCCCCAGCATTTT.